The clone carrying this T cell receptor (beta chain) was counted once. These data belong to a study of blood T cell repertoires in COVID-19. The wider study: Donors in the United States, Italy and Spain gave samples during acute or convalescent COVID-19.

Original processing methods: It was from reference gene primer amplification that nucleated cell counts were estimated. Profiled with immunoSEQ multiplex PCR; TCRdb holds only in-frame clones, not every one. V, J and clone size were drawn from that table, and D and trimming were deduced from the DNA. The sample includes about 230,000 clones, roughly 83% seen only once; the top ten take about 2.5%. Sequencing used peripheral blood. The TCR comes from a woman aged 70-85 years with active or convalescent COVID-19.

In DNA, the CDR3 is TGTGCCTGGAGTGACAGGGCTAGCAATCAGCCCCAGCATTTT. Translating gives CAWSDRASNQPQHF. The genes are TRBV30 and TRBJ1-5, with a possible D match to TRBD1 (6 bases). There are 14 residues in the CDR3. Germline lookup yields CDR1 GTSNPN and CDR2 SVGIG (reference sequence). V was cut by 1 base and J by 0 bases, with 7 bases left in between.